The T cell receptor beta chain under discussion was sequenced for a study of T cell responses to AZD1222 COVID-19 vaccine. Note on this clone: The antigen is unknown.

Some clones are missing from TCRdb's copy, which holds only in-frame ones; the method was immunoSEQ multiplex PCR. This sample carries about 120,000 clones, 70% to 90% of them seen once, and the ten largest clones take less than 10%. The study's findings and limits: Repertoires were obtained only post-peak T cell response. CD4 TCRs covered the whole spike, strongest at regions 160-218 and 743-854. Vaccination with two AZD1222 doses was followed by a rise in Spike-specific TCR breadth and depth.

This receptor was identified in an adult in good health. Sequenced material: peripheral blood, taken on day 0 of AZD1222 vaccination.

Written as DNA, the CDR3 is TGTGCCAGCAGCTTACAGGGGGCAGGGACTGAAGCTTTCTTT. It translates to CASSLQGAGTEAFF. The chain employs TRBV6-4 and TRBJ1-1; TRBD1 matches at 9 bases. Germline lookup yields CDR1 MRHNA and CDR2 SNTAGT. The CDR3 has 14 residues. The V and J ends lost 6 bases and 5 bases, in that order; junction bases with no gene match: 7.